These T cell receptor beta chains were read from a single sample in a study of cytomegalovirus exposure and HLA in healthy donors. Produced via immunoSEQ multiplex PCR; TCRdb's table is partial and in-frame only. The table shows tens of thousands of clones, with more than 65% occurring only once. The source material was PBMCs. The source of these receptors is a man aged 40-49 years in good health and CMV-seropositive. Each CDR3 is given with its conserved first and last residue. The D gene is left open where the match is weak. Part of the rows lack a size; the others show once, few, many or a class for expanded clones.

TRBJ2-5,TRBD1,few,TRBV7-9,CASSLTGGRETQYF,TGTGCCAGCAGCCTGACAGGGGGAAGGGAGACCCAGTACTTC
TRBJ1-5,TRBD1,NA,TRBV5-1,CASSSGTENQPQHF,TGCGCCAGCAGCTCCGGGACAGAAAATCAGCCCCAGCATTTT
TRBJ2-7,TRBD2,NA,TRBV2,CASEPGGSYEQYF,TGTGCCAGCGAGCCGGGGGGCTCCTACGAGCAGTACTTC
TRBJ2-7,NA,NA,TRBV5-1,CASSPGQLSSYEQYF,TGCGCCAGCAGCCCCGGACAGTTAAGCTCCTACGAGCAGTACTTC
TRBJ2-5,NA,NA,TRBV5-1,CASSPPPRAYRETQYF,TGCGCCAGCAGCCCACCCCCCAGGGCTTATCGAGAGACCCAGTACTTC
TRBJ1-3,NA,NA,TRBV6-1,CASSTGSSGNTIYF,TGTGCCAGCAGTACAGGGAGCTCTGGAAACACCATATATTTT
TRBJ2-2,TRBD1,NA,TRBV2,CASRTGVGGELFF,TGTGCCAGCAGAACAGGGGTGGGCGGGGAGCTGTTTTTT
TRBJ1-1,NA,NA,TRBV2,CASSVRTRNTEAFF,TGTGCCAGCAGTGTAAGGACAAGGAACACTGAAGCTTTCTTT
TRBJ1-4,NA,NA,TRBV7-9,CASSYQGRGVEKLFF,TGTGCCAGCAGCTATCAAGGGAGGGGGGTTGAAAAACTGTTTTTT
TRBJ2-7,TRBD1,NA,TRBV5-1,CASSRQGASYEQYF,TGCGCCAGCAGCAGACAGGGCGCTTCCTACGAGCAGTACTTC
TRBJ1-4,NA,once,TRBV25-1,CASSEGAGVSNEKLFF,TGTGCCAGCAGTGAAGGGGCAGGTGTGTCGAATGAAAAACTGTTTTTT
TRBJ1-5,TRBD1,once,TRBV19,CASSIDRGNQPQHF,TGTGCCAGTAGTATCGACAGGGGTAATCAGCCCCAGCATTTT
TRBJ1-2,TRBD1,NA,TRBV4-1,CASSRDRGEANYGYTF,TGCGCCAGCAGCAGGGACAGGGGTGAAGCTAACTATGGCTACACCTTC
TRBJ2-7,TRBD2,NA,TRBV7-2,CASSFTSDSSYEQYF,TGTGCCAGCAGCTTCACTAGCGATTCCTCCTACGAGCAGTACTTC
TRBJ1-1,NA,NA,TRBV27,CGSEALNTEAFF,TGTGGCTCGGAGGCACTCAACACTGAAGCTTTCTTT
TRBJ1-5,NA,NA,TRBV29-1,CSVAELVHQPQHF,TGCAGCGTTGCCGAGCTCGTACATCAGCCCCAGCATTTT
TRBJ2-3,NA,few,TRBV27,CASSLSWRDTQYF,TGTGCCAGCAGTTTATCGTGGAGGGATACGCAGTATTTT